This entry lists 4 T cell receptor beta chains sequenced from one sample in a study of blood T cell repertoires in COVID-19. Some clones are missing from TCRdb's copy, which holds only in-frame ones; the method was immunoSEQ multiplex PCR. The table includes about 110,000 clones, about 80% detected once. Sequencing was done on a sample of peripheral blood. These receptors were taken from a woman older than 75 with active or convalescent COVID-19.

The chain employs TRBV21-1 and TRBJ2-3; the table's D call TRBD1 went unverified against the DNA. TRBV21-1 represents a pseudogene. The CDR3 runs 16 residues. CDR3 DNA sequence: TGTGCCAGCAGCACCGGGACCGGACAGGGGGCAGATACGCAGTATTTT. Translating it yields CASSTGTGQGADTQYF.

The V call is TRBV5-6, the J call TRBJ2-3; TRBD2 matches 8 bases. The CDR3 contains 16 residues. The germline V gene encodes CDR1 SGHDT and CDR2 YYEEEE. Trimming took 4 bases from V and 0 from J; bases not matched to a gene: 7. The CDR3 here is CASSPWTSRSTDTQYF. The CDR3 bases are TGTGCCAGCAGCCCCTGGACTAGCAGGAGCACAGATACGCAGTATTTT.

This clone has only a few counts. Other DNA sequences in the sample encode the same CDR3. The chain is built from TRBV5-1 and TRBJ2-5; 7 bases match TRBD1. The CDR3 length is 13 residues. The germline CDR1 and CDR2 sequences are SGHRS and YFSETQ. The trim removed 1 base at V and 3 bases at J, leaving 0 bases unmatched. The CDR3 coding sequence is TGCGCCAGCAGCTTGACAGGGGAAGAGACCCAGTACTTC. Protein sequence: CASSLTGEETQYF.

The rearrangement joins TRBV9 to TRBJ2-1; D call uncertain. The CDR3 is 16 residues long. In germline, CDR1 is SGDLS, CDR2 YYNGEE. V was trimmed by 4 bases and J by 0 bases, leaving 14 bases between them. The CDR3 protein is CASSLDSPPSYNEQFF. In DNA, the CDR3 is TGTGCCAGCAGCCTAGACTCCCCACCCTCCTACAATGAGCAGTTCTTC. The full variable domain, its missing parts supplied by reference TRBV9 and TRBJ2-1, is DSGVTQTPKHLITATGQRVTLRCSPRSGDLSVYWYQQSLDQGLQFLIQYYNGEERAKGNILERFSAQQFPDLHSELNLSSLELGDSALYFCASSLDSPPSYNEQFFGPGTRLTVL.